This T cell receptor beta chain was recovered during a study of OX40 agonist ivuxolimab in advanced cancers. Across the whole study: Patients received ivuxolimab, an agonistic anti-OX40 (CD134) antibody. From about 20 to 80 years was the age range, with a mean of approximately 63 years, and nearly 85% were male. Study findings and constraints: CD4+ and CD8+ blood T cells expanded clonally by week 6 at 0.1 to 3.0 mg/kg. Low normalized T-cell clonal expansion was additionally recorded for some nonresponders.

With regard to this clone: Its matching antigen is unknown.

Repertoires were generated with immunoSEQ multiplex PCR, while TCRdb's copy carries only in-frame clones and drops some. The top ten hold about 6.3% of the sample, which has tens of thousands of clones, 85% to 90% seen once. V dropped 2 bases and J dropped 7; count of bases not matched to a gene: 4. The CDR3 runs to 14 residues. CDR1 is PRHDT, CDR2 FYEKMQ, per germline (reference sequence). The sequenced sample was CD4+ or CD8+ T cells sorted from blood, obtained in a trial of the OX40 agonist ivuxolimab. The sequence came from an adult with an advanced solid tumor such as melanoma, head and neck, liver or kidney cancer. The V call is TRBV13, the J call TRBJ1-5; 8 bases are shared with TRBD1. The CDR3 nucleotides are TGTGCCAGCAGCTTACAGGGGGCAGGACAGCCCCAGCATTTT. The encoded protein is CASSLQGAGQPQHF.